Listed below are T cell receptor beta chains from one sample, sequenced in a study of cytomegalovirus exposure and HLA in healthy donors. Libraries were prepared by immunoSEQ multiplex PCR; TCRdb keeps only in-frame clonotypes and omits some of them. The table shows around 140,000 clones, with about 87% occurring only once. The sequenced material came from PBMCs. These receptors were taken from a man younger than 30 in good health and CMV-seropositive. Each CDR3 is given with its conserved first and last residue.

TRBJ2-7 14 TRBV7-2 CASSLRQITYEQYF
TRBJ2-3 16 TRBV7-9 CASSLVLAGATDTQYF
TRBJ1-2 13 TRBV7-8 CASKPAGNYGYTF
TRBJ2-2 14 TRBV7-3 CASSETSSPGELFF
TRBJ1-4 14 TRBV9 CASSGDSTNEKLFF
TRBJ2-5 15 TRBV5-1 CASSLGDWPSGTQYF
TRBJ2-3 12 TRBV7-2 CASRRPGDTQYF
TRBJ1-6 14 TRBV7-8 CASSHPGQDSPLHF
TRBJ2-1 18 TRBV14 CASSSGQGTPFYYNEQFF
TRBJ1-3 14 TRBV11-2 CASSYTGSGNTIYF
TRBJ2-7 13 TRBV5-4 CATATGASYEQYF
TRBJ1-3 13 TRBV6-1 CASSEVVGNTIYF
TRBJ2-5 16 TRBV7-9 CASSFGREWAQETQYF
TRBJ2-7 14 TRBV19 CASSSGTGSYEQYF
TRBJ1-1 15 TRBV19 CASTPGVGPNTEAFF
TRBJ2-4 13 TRBV10-3 CATGLAGGNIQYF
TRBJ2-7 14 TRBV10-3 CAAFGGTGLNEQYF
TRBJ2-1 16 TRBV18 CASSPGLAASYNEQFF
TRBJ1-5 12 TRBV19 CATTTGNQPQHF
TRBJ2-7 15 TRBV6-5 CASSSSGTGKYEQYF
TRBJ2-3 15 TRBV6-1 CASSRILEVGDTQYF
TRBJ1-1 13 TRBV6-6 CASSYQGRTEAFF
TRBJ2-1 13 TRBV5-1 CASSRGTNNEQFF
TRBJ1-3 12 TRBV9 CASSSAGNTIYF
TRBJ1-1 13 TRBV30 CAWSLGVDTEAFF
TRBJ2-1 11 TRBV10-1 CASRGQVEQFF
TRBJ1-1 13 TRBV16 CASSQSAGPEAFF
TRBJ2-2 18 TRBV7-6 CASSLAGRSGANTGELFF
TRBJ2-7 14 TRBV5-1 CASSARGRTYEQYF
TRBJ1-1 13 TRBV5-4 CASSLMTDTEAFF
TRBJ1-2 18 TRBV5-1 CASSHPRAGEKLGYGYTF
TRBJ2-7 15 TRBV28 CASSLFGRVGYEQYF
TRBJ2-3 15 TRBV7-8 CASSYLLAGRDTQYF
TRBJ2-1 16 TRBV27 CASTGGDRGWYNEQFF
TRBJ1-2 13 TRBV30 CACEMGRGVGYTF
TRBJ1-1 15 TRBV18 CASSLQTGGNTEAFF
TRBJ1-1 14 TRBV5-1 CASSPMNRVTEAFF
TRBJ1-5 15 TRBV2 CASSEWRVADQPQHF
TRBJ2-1 14 TRBV6-5 CASSYGTGVDEQFF
TRBJ1-1 14 TRBV14 CASSAEAGDSEAFF
TRBJ2-1 16 TRBV19 CASTSPEGGEYNEQFF
TRBJ2-4 13 TRBV7-9 CASSFGDLNIQYF
TRBJ1-4 15 TRBV7-9 CASSWYGTENEKLFF
TRBJ2-7 13 TRBV27 CASSRTGAYEQYF
TRBJ2-5 14 TRBV6-5 CASSRQGPGETQYF
TRBJ1-2 15 TRBV9 CASSVEGRGNYGYTF